Listed here are 3 T cell receptor beta chains from one sample, sequenced in a study of spatial heterogeneity in lung cancer. Described time point: sample taken at primary tumor resection. Unsorted whole RNA from tumor, nontumor lung or frozen PBMC underwent sequencing. In TCRdb, the 5' RACE reads were re-called with MiXCR into one record per CDR3 protein. This table holds 30,000 to 40,000 distinct CDR3 sequences, 5.2% found once. The specimen comprised PBMCs, sampled at surgery. The receptor set was obtained from a female donor with early-stage non-small cell lung cancer.

This clonotype has a count of ten or more. This chain joins TRBV20-1 and TRBJ2-7; TRBD1 matches 8 bases. The CDR3 has 13 amino acids. V was clipped by 5 bases and J by 0 bases; unmatched bases: 3. From germline, CDR1 is DFQATT and CDR2 SNEGSKA (reference sequence). CDR3 DNA sequence: TGCAGTGCTGGACAGGGTAGCTCCTACGAGCAGTACTTC. Encoded protein: CSAGQGSSYEQYF.

There are many counts of this clonotype. This chain uses TRBV7-6 with TRBJ2-2; D might be TRBD1 or TRBD2, each matching 6 bases. Trimming took off 5 bases at V and 4 bases at J, with 17 bases between the two ends. Germline values: CDR1 SGHVS, CDR2 FNYEAQ. CDR3 length: 16 residues. CDR3 amino acids: CASSPSGGPSTGELFF. In nucleotides, the CDR3 is TGTGCCAGCAGCCCGTCTGGGGGGCCAAGCACCGGGGAGCTGTTTTTT. Full variable domain (missing parts from reference TRBV7-6 and TRBJ2-2): GAGVSQSPRYKVTKRGQDVALRCDPISGHVSLYWYRQALGQGPEFLTYFNYEAQQDKSGLPNDRFSAERPEGSISTLTIQRTEQRDSAMYRCASSPSGGPSTGELFFGEGSRLTVL.

This clonotype was picked up one time. The V gene is TRBV12-5, the J gene TRBJ2-1; possibly TRBD2 for D (5 bases). CDR1 is LGHNT and CDR2 is FRNRAP in the germline V gene. This CDR3 contains 13 residues. Trimming cost V 6 bases and J 5 bases, with 11 bases left between them. CDR3 in DNA: TGTGCTAGTGGGAAGGGAGTGAACAATGAGCAGTTCTTC. Protein: CASGKGVNNEQFF. Drawing the rest from reference TRBV12-5 and TRBJ2-1, the complete variable domain is DARVTQTPRHKVTEMGQEVTMRCQPILGHNTVFWYRQTMMQGLELLAYFRNRAPLDDSGMPKDRFSAEMPDATLATLKIQPSEPRDSAVYFCASGKGVNNEQFFGPGTRLTVL.